These 3 T cell receptor beta chains originate from one sample sequenced in a study of human T cells and chemical hapten exposure. Each CDR3 protein gets one entry after TCRdb re-called the RACE reads with MiXCR. The table has approximately 260,000 distinct CDR3 sequences, more than 6.5% seen once. Time point denoted: pre-sensitization, week 0. The treatment: therapeutic diphenylcyclopropenone sensitization with weekly scalp DPC. The source material was whole blood, sampled in connection with sensitization to the hapten diphenylcyclopropenone (DPC). The receptor source for this set is a woman in her forties with alopecia areata. Some clones in this sample may be carry-over from other donors' samples.

This clonotype was seen a few times. The genes are TRBV4-1 and TRBJ2-3; 15 bases agree with TRBD2. J gave up 2 bases and V 0 bases, and 6 bases lay outside the gene matches. This CDR3 spans 19 amino acids. Germline-derived CDR1 and CDR2 are MGHRA and YSYEKL. The CDR3 loop reads CASSQDPGLAGGPTDTQYF. In DNA form, the CDR3 reads TGCGCCAGCAGCCAAGATCCGGGACTAGCGGGAGGCCCCACAGATACGCAGTATTTT.

On this clonotype itself: One end of the junction fails to match germline, which may point to a read error. The rearrangement links TRBV6-2 or TRBV6-3 to TRBJ1-2; 8 nucleotides agree with TRBD1. The CDR3 extends over 13 amino acids. Germline loops: CDR1 MNHEY, CDR2 SVGEGT. CDR3 DNA sequence: TGTGCCAGCAGTTCGGACAGGGTGAATGGCCACACCTTC. This codes for CASSSDRVNGHTF.

This clonotype was counted a few times. The gene calls are TRBV4-3 and TRBJ2-7; 10 bases agree with TRBD2. With 4 bases clipped from V and 5 bases from J, the junction kept 8 bases outside the gene matches. The germline CDR1 and CDR2 sequences are LGHNA and YSLEER. The CDR3 has 15 residues. CDR3 nucleotide sequence: TGCGCCAGCAGCCTCAGAGCGGGAGGGCAGGACGAGCAGTACTTC. Residues: CASSLRAGGQDEQYF.